These 11 T cell receptor beta chains were all obtained from the same sample, sequenced in a study of shared clonotypes between healthy human individuals. Sequencing used immunoSEQ multiplex PCR; TCRdb keeps in-frame clones, though not all of them. There are about 980,000 clones in the sample; around three quarters occur only once, and approximately 1.5% lies in the top ten. The sequencing sample was made of memory CD4+ T cells sorted from blood. Subset in this sample: CD45RA-negative fraction. These receptors came from a young man in good health.

Notes on this clone: A single base separates this from a much larger clone, so it may be a read error. The chain combines TRBV13 with TRBJ1-2; TRBD1 is a possible D gene (6 bases). CDR3 length: 13 amino acids. V was trimmed by 2 bases and J by 4 bases, leaving 8 bases between them. Looked up from germline, CDR1 is PRHDT and CDR2 is FYEKMQ (reference sequence). The CDR3 DNA sequence: TGTGCCAGCAGCTTACAGGGGTCCTATGGCTACACCTTC. Translating it yields CASSLQGSYGYTF.

CDR3 loop: CASSSGYGDSPLHF. CDR3 coding DNA: TGTGCCAGCAGCTCCGGGTACGGAGATTCACCCCTCCACTTT. The chain is built from TRBV5-4 and TRBJ1-6; D is unclear. There are 14 residues in the CDR3. The V end was cut by 3 bases, the J end by 8 bases, with 12 bases between. Per the germline V gene, CDR1 is SGHNT and CDR2 is YYREEE (reference sequence). Full variable domain (remainder filled in from reference TRBV5-4 and TRBJ1-6): ETGVTQSPTHLIKTRGQQVTLRCSSQSGHNTVSWYQQALGQGPQFIFQYYREEENGRGNFPPRFSGLQFPNYSSELNVNALELDDSALYLCASSSGYGDSPLHFGNGTRLTVT.

The rearrangement links TRBV5-3 to TRBJ1-6; maybe TRBD1 (6 bases). TRBV5-3 has ORF status, its function being uncertain. The CDR3 consists of 19 residues. V lost 5 bases and J 1 base, leaving 22 bases between the germline ends. The DNA of the CDR3 is TGTGCCAGAAGAGGGGGGTTTTTCGGGATAAGGTCCTATAATTCACCCCTCCACTTT. It specifies CARRGGFFGIRSYNSPLHF.

The chain uses TRBV10-3 and TRBJ1-4; no clear D gene. Trimming took 0 bases from V and 11 from J, leaving 10 bases between them. The CDR3 contains 13 residues. Germline V lookup: CDR1 ENHRY, CDR2 SYGVKD. CDR3: CAISESGAKKLFF. DNA for the CDR3: TGTGCCATCAGTGAGTCGGGAGCCAAGAAACTGTTTTTT.

V usage is TRBV18 and J usage is TRBJ2-2, with D possibly TRBD2 on 6 matching bases. Trimming shortened V by 3 bases and J by 4 bases, and 9 bases separated the two germline ends. The length of the CDR3 is 14 residues. Germline-derived CDR1 and CDR2 are KGHSH and LQKENI. The CDR3 DNA follows: TGTGCCAGCTCACCGCTAGCGTTCACCGGGGAGCTGTTTTTT. Its protein product is CASSPLAFTGELFF.

Turning to this clone: Within the sample, other DNA sequences also encode this same CDR3. The chain uses TRBV11-2 and TRBJ1-1, with TRBD1 matching 7 bases. The CDR3 contains 14 residues. Germline CDR1 is SGHAT and CDR2 is FQNNGV. Trimming took 1 base from V and 4 from J; bases not matched to a gene: 3. CDR3 in amino acids: CASSLGRGGTEAFF. In DNA, the CDR3 is TGTGCCAGCAGCTTAGGCAGGGGGGGCACTGAAGCTTTCTTT.

The chain combines TRBV12-5 with TRBJ2-5, with TRBD1 matching 8 bases. The CDR3 is 14 residues long. Unmatched junction bases numbered 6, after V lost 4 bases and J lost 5 bases. CDR1 and CDR2 (germline): LGHNT, FRNRAP. The CDR3 spells CASGSDRGSETQYF. CDR3 nucleotide sequence: TGTGCTAGTGGTTCCGACAGGGGTTCTGAGACCCAGTACTTC.

The chain carries TRBV5-1 and TRBJ2-5, with D uncertain. The CDR3 length is 14 residues. Trimming shortened V by 2 bases and J by 1 base, and 9 bases separated the two germline ends. Per the germline V gene, CDR1 is SGHRS and CDR2 is YFSETQ. CDR3 DNA: TGCGCCAGCAGCTTCTCGCAGAGCCAAGAGACCCAGTACTTC. It translates to CASSFSQSQETQYF.

The chain combines TRBV7-9 with TRBJ2-2, with D unresolved. There are 14 residues in the CDR3. The V and J ends lost 3 bases and 1 base respectively, with 6 bases between them. Germline CDR1 reads SEHNR; CDR2 reads FQNEAQ (reference sequence). CDR3 DNA sequence: TGTGCCAGCAGCTTCTTTCGGAACACCGGGGAGCTGTTTTTT. Translating it yields CASSFFRNTGELFF.

The chain combines TRBV2 with TRBJ1-1; a possible D gene is TRBD1 (6 bases). V lost 1 base to trimming and J lost 11 bases, with 14 bases between them. CDR1 and CDR2 from the germline V gene are SNHLY and FYNNEI. There are 13 residues in the CDR3. Written as DNA, the CDR3 is TGTGCCAGCAGTGAAGGCTTCAGGGGTGAGGCTTTCTTT. Translated: CASSEGFRGEAFF.

The chain recombines TRBV5-1 with TRBJ2-5, with 8 bases identical to TRBD1. Trimming cost V 4 bases and J 4 bases; bases outside gene matches: 12. CDR3 length: 16 amino acids. Looked up from germline, CDR1 is SGHRS and CDR2 is YFSETQ. CDR3 sequence reads: CASSLDRVGGLETQYF. CDR3 nucleotide sequence: TGCGCCAGCAGCCTGGACAGGGTAGGGGGATTAGAGACCCAGTACTTC.